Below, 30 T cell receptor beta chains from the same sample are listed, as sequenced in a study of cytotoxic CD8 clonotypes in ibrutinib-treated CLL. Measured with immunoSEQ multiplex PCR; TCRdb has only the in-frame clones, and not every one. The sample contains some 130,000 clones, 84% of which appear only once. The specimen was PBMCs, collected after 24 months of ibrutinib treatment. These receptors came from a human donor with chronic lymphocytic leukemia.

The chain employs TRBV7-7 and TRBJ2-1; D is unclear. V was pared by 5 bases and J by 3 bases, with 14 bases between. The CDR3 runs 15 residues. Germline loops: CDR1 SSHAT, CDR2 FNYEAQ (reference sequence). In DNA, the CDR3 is TGTGCCAGCAGCCGTATCGGAACAAACTACAATGAGCAGTTCTTC. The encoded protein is CASSRIGTNYNEQFF.

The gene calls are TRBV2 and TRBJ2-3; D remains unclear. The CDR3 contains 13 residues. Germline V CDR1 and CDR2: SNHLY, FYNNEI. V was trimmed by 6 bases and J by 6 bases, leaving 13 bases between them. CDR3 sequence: CASSPSGLDTQYF. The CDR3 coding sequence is TGTGCCAGCAGCCCCTCGGGTCTGGATACGCAGTATTTT.

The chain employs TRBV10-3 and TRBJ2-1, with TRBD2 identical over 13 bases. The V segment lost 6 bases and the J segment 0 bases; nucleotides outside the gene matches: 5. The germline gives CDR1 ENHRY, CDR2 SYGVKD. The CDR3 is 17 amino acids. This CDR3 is CAIRGTSGASSYNEQFF. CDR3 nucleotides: TGTGCCATCAGGGGGACTAGCGGGGCGAGCTCCTACAATGAGCAGTTCTTC.

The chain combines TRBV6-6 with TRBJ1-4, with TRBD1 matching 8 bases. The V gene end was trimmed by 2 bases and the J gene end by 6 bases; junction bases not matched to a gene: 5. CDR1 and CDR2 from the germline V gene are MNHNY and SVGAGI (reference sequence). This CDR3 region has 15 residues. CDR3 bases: TGTGCCAGCAGTTACCCCCAGGGACAGGATGAAAAACTGTTTTTT. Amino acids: CASSYPQGQDEKLFF.

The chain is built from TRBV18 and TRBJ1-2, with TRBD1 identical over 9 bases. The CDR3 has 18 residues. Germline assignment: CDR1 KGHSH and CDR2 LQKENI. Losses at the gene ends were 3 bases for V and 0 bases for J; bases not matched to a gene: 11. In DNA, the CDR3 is TGTGCCAGCTCACCGATCGAACGGGGGACAGGGTCTAACTATGGCTACACCTTC. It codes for CASSPIERGTGSNYGYTF. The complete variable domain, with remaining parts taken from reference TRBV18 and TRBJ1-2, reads NAGVMQNPRHLVRRRGQEARLRCSPMKGHSHVYWYRQLPEEGLKFMVYLQKENIIDESGMPKERFSAEFPKEGPSILRIQQVVRGDSAAYFCASSPIERGTGSNYGYTFGSGTRLTVV.

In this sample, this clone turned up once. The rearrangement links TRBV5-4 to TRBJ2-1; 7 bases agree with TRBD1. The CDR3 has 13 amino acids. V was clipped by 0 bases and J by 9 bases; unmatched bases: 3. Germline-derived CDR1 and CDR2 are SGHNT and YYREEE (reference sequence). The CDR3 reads CASSLVRGPEQFF. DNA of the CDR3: TGTGCCAGCAGCTTGGTGAGGGGGCCTGAGCAGTTCTTC.

The CDR3 spells CASSNTGTDSYNEQFF. CDR3 nucleotide sequence: TGTGCCAGCAGCAACACCGGGACAGATTCTTACAATGAGCAGTTCTTC. The V and J genes are TRBV7-2 and TRBJ2-1, with TRBD1 matching over 7 bases. This CDR3 is 16 amino acids long. V was pared by 5 bases and J by 4 bases, with 11 bases of the junction left unmatched. CDR1 is SGHTA and CDR2 is FQGNSA in the germline V gene.

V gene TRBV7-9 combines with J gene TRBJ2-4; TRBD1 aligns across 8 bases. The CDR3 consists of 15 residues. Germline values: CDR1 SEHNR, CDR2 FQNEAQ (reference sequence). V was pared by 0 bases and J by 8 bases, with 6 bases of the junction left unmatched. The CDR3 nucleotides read TGTGCCAGCAGCTTAGCGAGGGACAGGCGGGACATTCAGTACTTC. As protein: CASSLARDRRDIQYF.

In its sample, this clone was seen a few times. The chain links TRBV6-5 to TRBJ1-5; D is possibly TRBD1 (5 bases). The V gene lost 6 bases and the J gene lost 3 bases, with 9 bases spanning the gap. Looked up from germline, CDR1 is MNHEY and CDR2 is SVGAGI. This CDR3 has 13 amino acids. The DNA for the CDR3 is TGTGCCAGCAGACGGGGGACCAATCAGCCCCAGCATTTT. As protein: CASRRGTNQPQHF.

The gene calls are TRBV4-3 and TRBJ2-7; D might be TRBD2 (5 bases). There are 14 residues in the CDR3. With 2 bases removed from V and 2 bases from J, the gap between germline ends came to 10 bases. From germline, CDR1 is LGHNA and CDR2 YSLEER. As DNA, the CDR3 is TGCGCCAGCAGCCAAACGAGGGAAACCTACGAGCAGTACTTC. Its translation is CASSQTRETYEQYF.

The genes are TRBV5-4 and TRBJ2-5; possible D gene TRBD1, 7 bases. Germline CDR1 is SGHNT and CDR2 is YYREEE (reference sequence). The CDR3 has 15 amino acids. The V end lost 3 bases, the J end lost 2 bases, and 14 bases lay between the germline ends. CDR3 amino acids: CASSSLTGTQETQYF. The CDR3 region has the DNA TGTGCCAGCAGCTCATTGACAGGGACTCAAGAGACCCAGTACTTC.

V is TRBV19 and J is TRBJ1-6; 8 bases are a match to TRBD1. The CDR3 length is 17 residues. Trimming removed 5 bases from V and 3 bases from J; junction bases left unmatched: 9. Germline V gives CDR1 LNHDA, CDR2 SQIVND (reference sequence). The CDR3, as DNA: TGTGCCAGTAGTCTCAGCAATGACAGGGGCTATAATTCACCCCTCCACTTT. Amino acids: CASSLSNDRGYNSPLHF.

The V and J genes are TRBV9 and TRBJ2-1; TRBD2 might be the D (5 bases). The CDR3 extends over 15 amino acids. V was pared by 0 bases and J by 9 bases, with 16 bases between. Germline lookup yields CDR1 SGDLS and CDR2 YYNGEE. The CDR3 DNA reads TGTGCCAGCAGCGTAGCCGCGGGCTCCCGGGGTGAGCAGTTCTTC. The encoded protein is CASSVAAGSRGEQFF.

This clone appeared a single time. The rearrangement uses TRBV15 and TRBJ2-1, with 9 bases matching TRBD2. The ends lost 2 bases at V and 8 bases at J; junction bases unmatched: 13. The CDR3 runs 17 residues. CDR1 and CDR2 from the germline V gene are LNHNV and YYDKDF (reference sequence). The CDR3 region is CATSRSQGLAGPHEQFF. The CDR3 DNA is TGTGCCACCAGCAGATCCCAGGGGCTAGCGGGGCCGCATGAGCAGTTCTTC.

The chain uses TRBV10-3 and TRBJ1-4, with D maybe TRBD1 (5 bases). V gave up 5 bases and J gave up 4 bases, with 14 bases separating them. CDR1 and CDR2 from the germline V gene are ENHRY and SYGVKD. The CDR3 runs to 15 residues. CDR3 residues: CAISPQWGVNEKLFF. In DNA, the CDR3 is TGTGCCATCAGTCCCCAGTGGGGGGTTAATGAAAAACTGTTTTTT.

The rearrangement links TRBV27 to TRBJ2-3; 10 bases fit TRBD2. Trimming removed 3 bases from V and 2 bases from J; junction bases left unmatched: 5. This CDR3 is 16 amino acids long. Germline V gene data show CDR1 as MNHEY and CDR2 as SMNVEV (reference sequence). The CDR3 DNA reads TGTGCCAGCAGTTTCTGGCTAGCGGGGGCCACAGATACGCAGTATTTT. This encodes CASSFWLAGATDTQYF.

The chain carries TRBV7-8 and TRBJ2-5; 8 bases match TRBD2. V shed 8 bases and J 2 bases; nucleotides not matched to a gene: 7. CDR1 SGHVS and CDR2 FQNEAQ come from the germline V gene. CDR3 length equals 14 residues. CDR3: CASHGAGEQETQYF. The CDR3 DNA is TGTGCCAGCCACGGAGCGGGGGAGCAAGAGACCCAGTACTTC.

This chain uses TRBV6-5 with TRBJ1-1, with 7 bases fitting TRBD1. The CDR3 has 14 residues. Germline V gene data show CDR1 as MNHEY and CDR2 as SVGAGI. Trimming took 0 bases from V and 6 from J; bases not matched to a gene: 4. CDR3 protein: CASSYSDRRAEAFF. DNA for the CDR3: TGTGCCAGCAGTTACTCGGACAGGAGGGCTGAAGCTTTCTTT.

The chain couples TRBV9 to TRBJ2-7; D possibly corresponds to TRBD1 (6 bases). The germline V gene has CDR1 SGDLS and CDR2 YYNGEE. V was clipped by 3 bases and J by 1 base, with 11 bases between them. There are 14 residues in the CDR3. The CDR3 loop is CASSDGTSSYEQYF. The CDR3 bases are TGTGCCAGCAGCGATGGGACATCTTCCTACGAGCAGTACTTC.

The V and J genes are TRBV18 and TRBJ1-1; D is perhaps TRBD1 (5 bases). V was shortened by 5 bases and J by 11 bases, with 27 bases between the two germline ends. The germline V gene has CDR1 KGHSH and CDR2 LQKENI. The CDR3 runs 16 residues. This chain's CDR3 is CASSSQRGDPMARAFF. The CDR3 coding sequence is TGTGCCAGCTCATCCCAGAGAGGGGACCCTATGGCGCGTGCTTTCTTT.

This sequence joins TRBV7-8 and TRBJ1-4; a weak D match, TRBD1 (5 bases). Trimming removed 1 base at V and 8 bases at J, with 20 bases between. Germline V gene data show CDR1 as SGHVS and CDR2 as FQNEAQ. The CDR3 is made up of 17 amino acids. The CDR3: CASSLVRWGGPGEKLFF. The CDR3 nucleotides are TGTGCCAGCAGCTTAGTACGATGGGGGGGACCCGGGGAAAAACTGTTTTTT.

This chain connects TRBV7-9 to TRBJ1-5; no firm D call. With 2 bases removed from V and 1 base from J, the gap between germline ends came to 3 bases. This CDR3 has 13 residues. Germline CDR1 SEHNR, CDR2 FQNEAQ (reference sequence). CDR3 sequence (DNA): TGTGCCAGCAGCTTATCCAGCAATCAGCCCCAGCATTTT. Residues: CASSLSSNQPQHF.

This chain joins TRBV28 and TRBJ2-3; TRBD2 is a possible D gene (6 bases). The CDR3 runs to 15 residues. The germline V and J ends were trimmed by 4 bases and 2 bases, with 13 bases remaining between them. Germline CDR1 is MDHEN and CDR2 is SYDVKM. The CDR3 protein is CASSWRAGPTDTQYF. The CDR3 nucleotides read TGTGCCAGCAGTTGGAGGGCAGGCCCCACAGATACGCAGTATTTT.

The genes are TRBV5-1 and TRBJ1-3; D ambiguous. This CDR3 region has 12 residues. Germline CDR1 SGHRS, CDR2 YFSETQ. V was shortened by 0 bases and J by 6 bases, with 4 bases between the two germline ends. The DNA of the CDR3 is TGCGCCAGCAGCTTGGACGTAAACACCATATATTTT. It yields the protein CASSLDVNTIYF.

The CDR3 region is CASSYRTGKETQYF. DNA for the CDR3: TGTGCCAGCAGTTATCGGACAGGGAAAGAGACCCAGTACTTC. The J gene is TRBJ2-5, the V gene TRBV7-9; TRBD1 aligns across 8 bases. The CDR3 has 14 residues. From germline, CDR1 is SEHNR and CDR2 FQNEAQ (reference sequence). Germline trimming cut 6 bases from V and 3 bases from J; bases unmatched to any gene: 6.

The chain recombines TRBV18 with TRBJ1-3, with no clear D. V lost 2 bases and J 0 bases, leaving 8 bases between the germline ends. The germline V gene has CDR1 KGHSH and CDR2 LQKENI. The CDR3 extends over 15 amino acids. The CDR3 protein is CASSPFADSGNTIYF. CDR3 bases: TGTGCCAGCTCACCATTCGCGGACTCTGGAAACACCATATATTTT.

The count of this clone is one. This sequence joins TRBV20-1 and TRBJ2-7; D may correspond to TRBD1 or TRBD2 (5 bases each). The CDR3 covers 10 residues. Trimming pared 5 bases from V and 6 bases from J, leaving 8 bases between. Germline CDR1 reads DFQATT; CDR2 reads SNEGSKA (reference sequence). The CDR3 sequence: CSAGGGEQYF. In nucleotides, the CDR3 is TGCAGTGCTGGGGGTGGCGAGCAGTACTTC.

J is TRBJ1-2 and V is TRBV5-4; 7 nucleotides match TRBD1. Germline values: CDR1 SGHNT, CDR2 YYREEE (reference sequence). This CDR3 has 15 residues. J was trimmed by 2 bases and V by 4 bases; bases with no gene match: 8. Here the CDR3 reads CASSARDSRNYGYTF. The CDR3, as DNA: TGTGCCAGCAGCGCCCGGGACAGCAGAAACTATGGCTACACCTTC.

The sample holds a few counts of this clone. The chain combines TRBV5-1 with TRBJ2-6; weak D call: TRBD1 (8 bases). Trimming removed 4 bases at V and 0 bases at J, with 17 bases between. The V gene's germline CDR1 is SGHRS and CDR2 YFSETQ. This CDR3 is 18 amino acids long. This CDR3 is CASSGQGSGPSGANVLTF. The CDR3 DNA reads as TGCGCCAGCAGCGGACAGGGTAGCGGGCCCTCTGGGGCCAACGTCCTGACTTTC.

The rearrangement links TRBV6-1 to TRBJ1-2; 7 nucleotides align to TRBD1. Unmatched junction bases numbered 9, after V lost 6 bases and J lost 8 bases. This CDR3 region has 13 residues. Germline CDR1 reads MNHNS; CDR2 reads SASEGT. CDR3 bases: TGTGCCAGCAGGCCTACAGGGGTCAGCGGCTACACCTTC. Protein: CASRPTGVSGYTF.